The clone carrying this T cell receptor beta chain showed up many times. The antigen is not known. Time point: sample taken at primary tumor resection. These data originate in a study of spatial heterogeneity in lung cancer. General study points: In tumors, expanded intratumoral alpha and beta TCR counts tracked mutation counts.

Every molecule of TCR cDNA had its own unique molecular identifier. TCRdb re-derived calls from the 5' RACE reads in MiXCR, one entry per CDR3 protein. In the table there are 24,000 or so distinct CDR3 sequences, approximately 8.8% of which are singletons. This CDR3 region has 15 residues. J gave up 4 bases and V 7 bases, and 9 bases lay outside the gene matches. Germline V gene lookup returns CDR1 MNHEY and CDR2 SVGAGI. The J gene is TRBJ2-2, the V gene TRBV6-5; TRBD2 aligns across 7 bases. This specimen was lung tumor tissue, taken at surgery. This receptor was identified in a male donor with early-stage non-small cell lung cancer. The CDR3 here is CASNRQAGITGELFF. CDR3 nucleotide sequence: TGTGCCAGCAATCGACAAGCGGGAATCACCGGGGAGCTGTTTTTT.